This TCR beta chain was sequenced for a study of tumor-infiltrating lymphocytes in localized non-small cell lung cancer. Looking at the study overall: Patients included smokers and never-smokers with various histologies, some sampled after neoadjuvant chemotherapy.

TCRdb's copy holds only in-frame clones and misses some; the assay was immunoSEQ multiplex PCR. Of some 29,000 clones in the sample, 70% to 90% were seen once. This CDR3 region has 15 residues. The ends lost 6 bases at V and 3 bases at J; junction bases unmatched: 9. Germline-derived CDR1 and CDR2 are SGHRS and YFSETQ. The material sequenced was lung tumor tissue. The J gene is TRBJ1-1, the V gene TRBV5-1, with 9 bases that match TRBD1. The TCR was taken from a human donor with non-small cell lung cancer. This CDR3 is CASTQGARVDTEAFF. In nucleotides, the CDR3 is TGCGCCAGCACACAGGGGGCGCGAGTAGACACTGAAGCTTTCTTT.